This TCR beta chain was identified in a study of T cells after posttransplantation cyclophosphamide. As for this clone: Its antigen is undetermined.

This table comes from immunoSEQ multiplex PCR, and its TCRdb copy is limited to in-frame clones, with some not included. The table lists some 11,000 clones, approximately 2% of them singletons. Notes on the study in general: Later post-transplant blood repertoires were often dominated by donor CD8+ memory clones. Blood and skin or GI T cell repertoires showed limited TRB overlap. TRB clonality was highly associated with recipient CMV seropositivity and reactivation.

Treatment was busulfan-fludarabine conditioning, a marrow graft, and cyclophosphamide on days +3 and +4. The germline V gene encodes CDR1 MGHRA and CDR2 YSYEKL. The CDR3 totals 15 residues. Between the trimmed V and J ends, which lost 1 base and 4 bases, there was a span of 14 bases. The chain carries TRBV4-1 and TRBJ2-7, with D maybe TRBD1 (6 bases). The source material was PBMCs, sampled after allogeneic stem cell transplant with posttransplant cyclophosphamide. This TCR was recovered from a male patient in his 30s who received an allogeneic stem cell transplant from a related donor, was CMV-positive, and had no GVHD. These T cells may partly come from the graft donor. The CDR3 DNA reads TGCGCCAGCAGCCAAGGCGTCCTGAGGGGGTACGAGCAGTACTTC. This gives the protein CASSQGVLRGYEQYF.